A selection of T cell receptor beta chains follows, all from one sample in a study of CD8 T cells in Susac syndrome. TCRdb passed the immunoSEQ multiplex PCR reads through MiXCR, listing each CDR3 protein once. Of 150,000 or so distinct CDR3 sequences in the sample, about 95% were seen once. The sample taken for sequencing was CD4+ T cells from PBMCs. These receptors came from a human donor with Susac syndrome. Both conserved end residues are trimmed from each CDR3. Not all rows give a size; the values are once, few, many and, for expanded clones, a class.

abundance	j_gene	v_gene	CDR3aa
-	TRBJ1-1	TRBV30	AWGKPGGGWSEAF
-	TRBJ2-7	TRBV2	ASSEARGYEQY
-	TRBJ2-2	TRBV3-1	ASSQGLPRNTGELF
-	TRBJ2-7	TRBV6-5	ASSYVGSGVSYEQY
-	TRBJ1-1	TRBV29-1	SVTRQRTNTEAF
-	TRBJ1-1	TRBV12-3/TRBV12-4	ASSSGGFTEAF
-	TRBJ1-1	TRBV5-1	ASSSSGQNTEAF
-	TRBJ2-7	TRBV28	ASSFESVKY
once	TRBJ2-6	TRBV15	ATSRSYGTSGTGANVLT
-	TRBJ2-5	TRBV20-1	SASKTPLEAQY
-	TRBJ1-1	TRBV12-3/TRBV12-4	ASSWGITEAF
-	TRBJ1-2	TRBV28	ASSAERPYGYT
-	TRBJ2-1	TRBV18	ASSNQRRDNEQF
-	TRBJ1-2	TRBV15	ATQTELNYGYT
once	TRBJ2-5	TRBV15	ATSSGGGNQETQY
once	TRBJ2-3	TRBV20-1	SARDPGTDTQY
-	TRBJ1-1	TRBV20-1	SATAQKSNTEAF
-	TRBJ2-3	TRBV20-1	SARRASGYTDTQY
few	TRBJ1-1	TRBV12-3/TRBV12-4	ASSYRQGNTEAF
-	TRBJ2-1	TRBV29-1	SAPQWGYNEQF
-	TRBJ1-2	TRBV19	ASSTLPRSYGYT
-	TRBJ1-3	TRBV20-1	SARAPGQGASDTIY
-	TRBJ1-4	TRBV2	ASSEVARGNEKLF
-	TRBJ2-7	TRBV30	AWSRWGPPYEQY
-	TRBJ2-3	TRBV29-1	SVRDYGNTDTQY
-	TRBJ1-1	TRBV5-1	ASSLGGTGTSTAEAF
-	TRBJ1-2	TRBV20-1	SARDYGPGDLGYT
-	TRBJ2-7	TRBV5-4	ASSLGTDNYEQY
-	TRBJ1-5	TRBV15	ATSPLSDSNQPQH
-	TRBJ2-7	TRBV12-3/TRBV12-4	ASSLMGGRAEEY
-	TRBJ2-5	TRBV30	AWSVTDSPQETQY
-	TRBJ1-6	TRBV5-1	ASSPGDRDSPLH
-	TRBJ1-2	TRBV28	ASSYRQSLNGYT
once	TRBJ2-2	TRBV9	ASSAGSPGELF
-	TRBJ2-2	TRBV29-1	SVVGRWTTGELF
once	TRBJ2-1	TRBV7-8	ASSARLAGKGNEQF
-	TRBJ2-7	TRBV20-1	SALHSGGSSYEQY
-	TRBJ2-7	TRBV20-1	SARPGTGDYEQY
-	TRBJ1-5	TRBV3-1	ASSPQTGGQPQH
-	TRBJ1-6	TRBV4-2	ASSQETNSPLH
-	TRBJ1-5	TRBV5-1	ASSPNLGQPQH
-	TRBJ2-7	TRBV27	ASNKTRLAGTYEQY
-	TRBJ1-4	TRBV20-1	SASFGAGGEKLF
-	TRBJ2-3	TRBV24-1	ATSLRTSGATDTQY
-	TRBJ2-3	TRBV27	ASSSTSSNRDTQY
-	TRBJ2-4	TRBV28	ASSRLAEGLAKNIQY
-	TRBJ2-3	TRBV7-9	ASSFLPGTSGNTDTQY
-	TRBJ2-5	TRBV2	ASRVEETQY
-	TRBJ2-1	TRBV4-2	ASSPSGLRTDNEQF
once	TRBJ2-7	TRBV20-1	SASRTGAYEQY
-	TRBJ1-1	TRBV25-1	ASSESGRRGTEAF
once	TRBJ2-5	TRBV4-1	ASSPRVGGAQY
once	TRBJ1-4	TRBV15	ATSRGPPKLF
once	TRBJ1-1	TRBV12-3/TRBV12-4	ASSLPYMNTEAF
once	TRBJ1-6	TRBV9	ASSTAGGPNSPLH